These 28 T cell receptor beta chains originate from one sample sequenced in a study of T cell responses to AZD1222 COVID-19 vaccine. Assay used: immunoSEQ multiplex PCR; TCRdb lists only in-frame clones, some missing. Seen here are about 180,000 clones, approximately 90% observed once, and the top ten hold 6.9%. Material: peripheral blood, obtained on day 0 of AZD1222 vaccination. The receptor source for this set is an adult in good health.

The chain recombines TRBV6-2 or TRBV6-3 with TRBJ2-7; TRBD1 matches 7 bases. CDR1 and CDR2 (germline): MNHEY, SVGEGT. Trimming at V came to 6 bases and at J to 3 bases, leaving 5 bases not matched to a gene. The CDR3 covers 13 residues. DNA for the CDR3: TGTGCCAGCAGGTACGGGACAGACTACGAGCAGTACTTC. Residues: CASRYGTDYEQYF.

The rearrangement joins TRBV10-1 to TRBJ1-1, with D perhaps matching TRBD1 (5 bases). The CDR3 is 14 amino acids. With 3 bases removed from V and 5 bases from J, the gap between germline ends came to 13 bases. Per the germline V gene, CDR1 is WNHNN and CDR2 is SYGVQD (reference sequence). The CDR3 DNA reads as TGCGCCAGCAGTGATCCAGGGAGGAATACTGAAGCTTTCTTT. As protein: CASSDPGRNTEAFF.

The gene calls are TRBV11-2 and TRBJ2-7, with D perhaps matching TRBD2 (7 bases). This CDR3 is built from 14 residues. V shed 5 bases and J shed 5 bases, with 16 bases lying between them. Germline CDR1 SGHAT, CDR2 FQNNGV. This chain's CDR3 is CASSPEGGTNEQYV. DNA of the CDR3: TGTGCCAGCAGCCCCGAGGGGGGGACAAACGAGCAGTACGTC.

The chain joins TRBV27 to TRBJ2-2, with D possibly matching TRBD2 (5 bases). Germline V CDR1 and CDR2: MNHEY, SMNVEV (reference sequence). The CDR3 loop spans 14 amino acids. V gave up 5 bases and J gave up 5 bases, with 12 bases separating them. CDR3 in DNA: TGTGCCAGCAGTCGATCGGGAAGGACCGGGGAGCTGTTTTTT. Its translation is CASSRSGRTGELFF.

The sample holds a few counts of this clone. The chain uses TRBV7-9 and TRBJ2-2; TRBD2 might be the D (6 bases). Trimming left V 5 bases short and J 0 bases short, with 19 bases between. The length of the CDR3 is 18 residues. Germline V lookup: CDR1 SEHNR, CDR2 FQNEAQ (reference sequence). The CDR3 DNA is TGTGCCAGCAGCCTACTACCCCCCGGAGGGGCGAACACCGGGGAGCTGTTTTTT. Protein product: CASSLLPPGGANTGELFF.

The genes are TRBV4-2 and TRBJ2-2; TRBD2 matches 12 bases. CDR1 is LGHNA and CDR2 is YNFKEQ in the germline V gene. J was trimmed by 3 bases and V by 0 bases; bases with no gene match: 8. CDR3 length: 19 amino acids. The CDR3 DNA sequence: TGTGCCAGCAGCCAAGATTATCTAGCGGGGGGGCGTGACACCGGGGAGCTGTTTTTT. It yields the protein CASSQDYLAGGRDTGELFF.

V is TRBV19 and J is TRBJ2-7, with 12 bases matching TRBD1. Trimming at V came to 9 bases and at J to 6 bases, leaving 12 bases not matched to a gene. The CDR3 covers 15 residues. In germline, CDR1 is LNHDA, CDR2 SQIVND (reference sequence). The CDR3 region has the DNA TGTGCCAGCAGCATGCGGCTGGGACAGGGGGCCGAGCAGTACTTC. Its protein product is CASSMRLGQGAEQYF.

The V gene is TRBV13, the J gene TRBJ1-5, with 7 nucleotides matching TRBD1. The CDR3 runs 15 residues. The V segment lost 4 bases and the J segment 1 base; nucleotides outside the gene matches: 4. Germline CDR1 PRHDT, CDR2 FYEKMQ (reference sequence). Written as DNA, the CDR3 is TGTGCCAGCAGCTATACAGGGGAGAGCAATCAGCCCCAGCATTTT. Translation: CASSYTGESNQPQHF.

The chain joins TRBV28 to TRBJ2-7; D may correspond to TRBD1 or TRBD2 (5 bases each). The CDR3 is made up of 16 amino acids. V was cut by 5 bases and J by 0 bases, with 17 bases left in between. Looked up from germline, CDR1 is MDHEN and CDR2 is SYDVKM. CDR3 in amino acids: CASSTLSWGSSYEQYF. CDR3 coding DNA: TGTGCCAGCAGTACCCTAAGTTGGGGGAGCTCCTACGAGCAGTACTTC.

This chain uses TRBV5-3 with TRBJ2-3; TRBD2 matches 11 bases. TRBV5-3 is an open reading frame whose function is uncertain. Trimming at V came to 0 bases and at J to 2 bases, leaving 8 bases not matched to a gene. This CDR3 region has 18 residues. The CDR3 DNA is TGTGCCAGAAGCTTGGTAGGTAGCGGGGGGGCCGACACAGATACGCAGTATTTT. Translation gives CARSLVGSGGADTDTQYF.

This sequence joins TRBV7-9 and TRBJ2-2, with 7 bases aligning to TRBD1. CDR1 and CDR2 (germline): SEHNR, FQNEAQ (reference sequence). The CDR3 covers 15 residues. The trim removed 4 bases at V and 4 bases at J, leaving 6 bases unmatched. CDR3 residues: CASSSDRAGTGELFF. CDR3 bases: TGTGCCAGCAGCTCCGACAGGGCGGGCACCGGGGAGCTGTTTTTT.

The chain couples TRBV12-3 or TRBV12-4 to TRBJ1-5; D is perhaps TRBD1 (6 bases). Trimming left V 5 bases short and J 7 bases short, with 12 bases between. CDR3 length: 13 amino acids. The CDR3 bases are TGTGCCAGCAGTCAGACCGGGGGCCAGCCCCAGCATTTT. It encodes CASSQTGGQPQHF.

J is TRBJ2-2 and V is TRBV19; D is uncertain. V dropped 3 bases and J dropped 7 bases, with 6 bases sitting between them. Germline CDR1 and CDR2: LNHDA and SQIVND (reference sequence). CDR3 size: 12 residues. DNA of the CDR3: TGTGCCAGTAGTATCACGGTCGGGGAGCTGTTTTTT. Its protein product is CASSITVGELFF.

This chain links TRBV7-8 with TRBJ2-7, with 9 positions matching TRBD1. Unmatched junction bases numbered 9, after V lost 5 bases and J lost 7 bases. CDR1 is SGHVS, CDR2 FQNEAQ, per germline. The CDR3 loop spans 14 amino acids. The CDR3 region is CASSEGQGTREQYF. The CDR3 DNA sequence: TGTGCCAGCAGCGAGGGACAGGGAACGAGGGAGCAGTACTTC. The full variable domain, rest sourced from reference TRBV7-8 and TRBJ2-7, is GAGVSQSPRYKVAKRGQDVALRCDPISGHVSLFWYQQALGQGPEFLTYFQNEAQLDKSGLPSDRFFAERPEGSVSTLKIQRTQQEDSAVYLCASSEGQGTREQYFGPGTRLTVT.

The chain is built from TRBV9 and TRBJ2-3; D may match TRBD1 or TRBD2 (6 bases each). Trimming left V 0 bases short and J 2 bases short, with 19 bases between. There are 18 residues in the CDR3. The V gene's germline CDR1 is SGDLS and CDR2 YYNGEE. Here the CDR3 reads CASSVGAGGTGATDTQYF. CDR3 nucleotides: TGTGCCAGCAGCGTAGGAGCCGGGGGAACGGGGGCCACAGATACGCAGTATTTT. The full variable domain, with the rest looked up from reference TRBV9 and TRBJ2-3, is DSGVTQTPKHLITATGQRVTLRCSPRSGDLSVYWYQQSLDQGLQFLIQYYNGEERAKGNILERFSAQQFPDLHSELNLSSLELGDSALYFCASSVGAGGTGATDTQYFGPGTRLTVL.

The genes are TRBV5-6 and TRBJ2-5; a possible D gene is TRBD2 (6 bases). The V end was cut by 3 bases, the J end by 9 bases, with 15 bases between. The CDR3 covers 13 residues. The germline V gene encodes CDR1 SGHDT and CDR2 YYEEEE. The CDR3 loop is CASSSVIWGAQYF. The CDR3 bases are TGTGCCAGCAGCTCTGTTATTTGGGGGGCCCAGTACTTC.

As DNA, the CDR3 is TGTGCCAGCAGTTTAGCGACAGGGGATGGCTACACCTTC. This sequence encodes CASSLATGDGYTF. V and J are TRBV12-3 or TRBV12-4 and TRBJ1-2; 8 bases map to TRBD1. V dropped 0 bases and J dropped 6; count of bases not matched to a gene: 0. CDR3 length: 13 amino acids.

About this clone itself: At one end the junction does not follow the germline gene, possibly because of a read error. The CDR3: CASSSGTGGMWSF. The DNA of the CDR3 is TGTGCCAGCAGCTCCGGGACAGGGGGTATGTGGAGCTTC. The V call is TRBV12-3 or TRBV12-4, the J call TRBJ1-2; 11 positions agree with TRBD1. The CDR3 length is 13 residues.

Written as DNA, the CDR3 is TGCGCCAGCAGCCCAGTAGCGGGGGGGTCCTCCTACGAGCAGTACTTC. This gives the protein CASSPVAGGSSYEQYF. The genes are TRBV4-1 and TRBJ2-7, with 11 bases identical to TRBD2. V dropped 4 bases and J dropped 0; count of bases not matched to a gene: 5. There are 16 residues in the CDR3. The germline CDR1 and CDR2 sequences are MGHRA and YSYEKL.

V gene TRBV4-2 combines with J gene TRBJ2-5, with 8 positions matching TRBD1. The CDR3 has 15 amino acids. Germline loops: CDR1 LGHNA, CDR2 YNFKEQ. Trimming removed 4 bases from V and 5 bases from J; junction bases left unmatched: 9. CDR3 protein: CASSRTTGATETQYF. The CDR3 DNA reads as TGTGCCAGCAGCCGGACGACAGGGGCAACGGAGACCCAGTACTTC.

The V and J genes are TRBV11-2 and TRBJ2-5, with 12 positions matching TRBD2. This CDR3 has 17 amino acids. Trimming removed 4 bases from V and 5 bases from J; junction bases left unmatched: 11. Germline V gene sequence: CDR1 SGHAT, CDR2 FQNNGV. CDR3 protein: CASSSEPLAGGPETQYF. In nucleotides, the CDR3 is TGTGCCAGCAGCTCCGAACCGCTAGCGGGGGGGCCGGAGACCCAGTACTTC.

This chain connects TRBV13 to TRBJ1-2; D might be TRBD1 (5 bases). V was cut by 2 bases and J by 4 bases, with 17 bases left in between. The CDR3 sequence is 16 residues long. Germline V CDR1 and CDR2: PRHDT, FYEKMQ (reference sequence). This chain's CDR3 is CASSLSSTIDSYGYTF. The CDR3 DNA reads as TGTGCCAGCAGCTTAAGCTCGACTATAGACAGCTATGGCTACACCTTC.

The genes are TRBV29-1 and TRBJ2-2; D assignment may be TRBD1 or TRBD2 (5 bases each). Per germline, CDR1 SQVTM and CDR2 ANQGSEA. This CDR3 region has 16 residues. The germline V and J ends were trimmed by 7 bases and 6 bases, with 24 bases remaining between them. CDR3 amino acids: CSAKRDGTTGPGELFF. CDR3 DNA sequence: TGCAGCGCAAAAAGGGACGGAACAACTGGGCCCGGGGAGCTGTTTTTT.

By share, this clone ranks as medium-sized (0.01 to 0.1%). The V gene is TRBV6-4, the J gene TRBJ2-1, with 8 bases lining up with TRBD2. Trimming removed 3 bases from V and 6 bases from J; junction bases left unmatched: 1. This CDR3 is built from 13 residues. CDR1 MRHNA and CDR2 SNTAGT come from the germline V gene. The chain's CDR3 is CASSEGTSNEQFF. Written as DNA, the CDR3 is TGTGCCAGCAGTGAGGGGACTAGCAATGAGCAGTTCTTC.

V and J are TRBV13 and TRBJ2-7; 12 nucleotides match TRBD1. Trimming at V came to 3 bases and at J to 4 bases, leaving 7 bases not matched to a gene. Germline V lookup: CDR1 PRHDT, CDR2 FYEKMQ (reference sequence). This CDR3 spans 16 amino acids. The CDR3 DNA follows: TGTGCCAGCAGCTTCCGACCGGGACAGGGGGCGTACGAGCAGTACTTC. Amino acid sequence: CASSFRPGQGAYEQYF. Full variable domain (outside the CDR3, taken from reference TRBV13 and TRBJ2-7): AAGVIQSPRHLIKEKRETATLKCYPIPRHDTVYWYQQGPGQDPQFLISFYEKMQSDKGSIPDRFSAQQFSDYHSELNMSSLELGDSALYFCASSFRPGQGAYEQYFGPGTRLTVT.

The CDR3 coding sequence is TGTGCCAGCAGAAGGACCCTCTCTGGAAACACCATATATTTT. Encoded protein: CASRRTLSGNTIYF. This rearrangement joins TRBV28 to TRBJ1-3; D gene unclear. CDR1 MDHEN and CDR2 SYDVKM come from the germline V gene. CDR3 length: 14 amino acids. V was pared by 6 bases and J by 0 bases, with 9 bases between.

V is TRBV6-5 and J is TRBJ1-2; a weak D match, TRBD1 (5 bases). Trimming cost V 0 bases and J 4 bases, with 6 bases left between them. The CDR3 spans 13 residues. Germline V gene data show CDR1 as MNHEY and CDR2 as SVGAGI. CDR3 sequence (DNA): TGTGCCAGCAGTTACTCGGGGACCTATGGCTACACCTTC. It encodes CASSYSGTYGYTF.

This clone was seen more than once but under ten times. V and J are TRBV11-2 and TRBJ2-5, with D hard to call. The germline V gene encodes CDR1 SGHAT and CDR2 FQNNGV. CDR3 size: 11 residues. V lost 4 bases and J lost 0, with 0 bases in between. The CDR3 DNA reads TGTGCCAGCAGCTACCAAGAGACCCAGTACTTC. It yields the protein CASSYQETQYF.